What follows are 20 T cell receptor beta chains derived from one specimen sequenced in a study of CD8+CD57+ T cells in acquired aplastic anemia. Sequencing was done on patients that had shown CD8+CD57+ cell expansion by flow cytometry. Template material for TCR beta VDJ and CDR3 profiling consisted of genomic DNA. TCRdb called the reads again in MiXCR, with one record for every CDR3 protein. The data contain under 200,000 distinct CDR3 sequences, approximately 51% of them seen just once; the ten biggest clones take up under 3.5%. Material for sequencing was sorted CD4+, CD8+, or CD8+CD57+ T cells (not recorded which) from PBMCs. The receptors stem from a human donor with aplastic anemia.

V gene TRBV11-3 combines with J gene TRBJ2-3; 10 bases fit TRBD1. The V and J ends lost 5 bases and 4 bases, in that order; junction bases with no gene match: 3. The V gene's germline CDR1 is SGHNT and CDR2 YENEEA. There are 14 residues in the CDR3. CDR3 amino acids: CASSAGQGADTQYF. The CDR3 DNA follows: TGTGCCAGCAGCGCCGGACAGGGGGCAGATACGCAGTATTTT. Full variable domain (missing parts from reference TRBV11-3 and TRBJ2-3): EAGVVQSPRYKIIEKKQPVAFWCNPISGHNTLYWYLQNLGQGPELLIRYENEEAVDDSQLPKDRFSAERLKGVDSTLKIQPAELGDSAVYLCASSAGQGADTQYFGPGTRLTVL.

Many counts were recorded for this clonotype. This chain uses TRBV20-1 with TRBJ2-1; TRBD2 is a possible D gene (6 bases). The CDR3 extends over 11 amino acids. Trimming removed 7 bases at V and 6 bases at J, with 10 bases between. Per the germline V gene, CDR1 is DFQATT and CDR2 is SNEGSKA (reference sequence). CDR3 residues: CSVDYFNEQFF. The CDR3 DNA is TGCAGTGTGGACTACTTCAATGAGCAGTTCTTC.

This rearrangement joins TRBV5-1 to TRBJ2-7; possible D gene TRBD1, 6 bases. The CDR3 contains 13 residues. Trimming took 4 bases from V and 2 from J, leaving 10 bases between them. From germline, CDR1 is SGHRS and CDR2 YFSETQ. CDR3 coding DNA: TGCGCCAGCAGCAACGGACAGCCCTACGAGCAGTACTTC. This translates into CASSNGQPYEQYF.

This clonotype was observed at least ten times. The CDR3 nucleotides are TGTGCCAGCAGCCTTCGCGACAGGGGCCGTCGACTCTCAAATGAAGCTTTCTTT. This sequence encodes CASSLRDRGRRLSNEAFF. This sequence joins TRBV7-2 and TRBJ1-1; TRBD1 matches 8 bases. The V gene end was trimmed by 5 bases and the J gene end by 7 bases; junction bases not matched to a gene: 21. CDR3 length equals 18 residues. CDR1 is SGHTA, CDR2 FQGNSA, per germline. Together with reference TRBV7-2 and TRBJ1-1, the CDR3 gives the full variable domain: GAGVSQSPSNKVTEKGKDVELRCDPISGHTALYWYRQSLGQGLEFLIYFQGNSAPDKSGLPSDRFSAERTGGSVSTLTIQRTQQEDSAVYLCASSLRDRGRRLSNEAFFGQGTRLTVV.

This clonotype was recorded many times. This chain uses TRBV7-9 with TRBJ2-3; 7 nucleotides line up with TRBD1. The germline CDR1 and CDR2 sequences are SEHNR and FQNEAQ (reference sequence). V shed 5 bases, J shed 2 bases, and the junction held 4 bases outside the gene matches. CDR3 size: 14 residues. In DNA form, the CDR3 reads TGTGCCAGCAGCCCTGGGACAGTCACAGATACGCAGTATTTT. Its protein is CASSPGTVTDTQYF.

The V gene is TRBV6-5, the J gene TRBJ1-1; D may be TRBD1 (6 bases). The germline V gene has CDR1 MNHEY and CDR2 SVGAGI. This CDR3 contains 14 residues. The ends were cut back, 7 bases at V and 4 bases at J, with 16 bases in the middle. CDR3 coding DNA: TGTGCCAGCAAACTTAGCCAGGGGACCACTGAAGCTTTCTTT. Protein product: CASKLSQGTTEAFF.

As regards this clonotype: One junction end disagrees with the germline gene, perhaps due to a read error. This chain joins TRBV12-3 or TRBV12-4 and TRBJ1-4; the D is unclear. The CDR3 is 12 amino acids. CDR3 sequence (DNA): TGTGCCAGCAGTCTAGCGGGGGAAAAACTGTTTTTT. Residues: CASSLAGEKLFF.

V and J are TRBV15 and TRBJ1-2; D not certain. V lost 0 bases, J lost 4 bases, and 12 bases lay in between. Per the germline V gene, CDR1 is LNHNV and CDR2 is YYDKDF (reference sequence). The CDR3 length is 15 residues. The CDR3 DNA sequence: TGTGCCACCAGCAGAGATAGACGGGAAGGCTATGGCTACACCTTC. Protein product: CATSRDRREGYGYTF.

This clonotype was detected a few times. The V gene is TRBV29-1, the J gene TRBJ1-2; D is possibly TRBD1 (6 bases). Germline CDR1 SQVTM, CDR2 ANQGSEA. This CDR3 comprises 16 residues. Deletions cut 4 bases from V and 1 base from J, with 19 bases between. The CDR3 DNA reads as TGCAGCGTTGGGCAGTTCTGGACAGACCTTAACTATGGCTACACCTTC. Translated, it gives CSVGQFWTDLNYGYTF.

This chain uses TRBV20-1 with TRBJ2-7; D gene ambiguous. There are 14 residues in the CDR3. Germline V gives CDR1 DFQATT, CDR2 SNEGSKA (reference sequence). V lost 1 base and J 2 bases, leaving 12 bases between the germline ends. The CDR3 sequence: CSARATSDPYEQYF. The CDR3, as DNA: TGCAGTGCTAGAGCCACCTCAGACCCCTACGAGCAGTACTTC.

A few counts support this clonotype. This chain joins TRBV29-1 and TRBJ1-2; D is perhaps TRBD1 (5 bases). CDR1 is SQVTM and CDR2 is ANQGSEA in the germline V gene. V was clipped by 2 bases and J by 3 bases, with 7 bases between them. The length of the CDR3 is 12 residues. DNA for the CDR3: TGCAGCGTTGAAAGAGGGGACTATGGCTACACCTTC. Its protein is CSVERGDYGYTF. Using reference TRBV29-1 and TRBJ1-2 for the parts outside the CDR3, the full variable domain is SAVISQKPSRDICQRGTSLTIQCQVDSQVTMMFWYRQQPGQSLTLIATANQGSEATYESGFVIDKFPISRPNLTFSTLTVSNMSPEDSSIYLCSVERGDYGYTFGSGTRLTVV.

In regard to this clonotype: The junction and the germline gene differ at one end; a read error may be behind it. This chain's CDR3 is CASSSQGASSHEQYF. The DNA for the CDR3 is TGTGCCAGCAGCTCACAGGGGGCCTCCTCCCACGAGCAGTACTTC. The chain links TRBV7-9 to TRBJ2-7; 9 bases fit TRBD1. From germline, CDR1 is SEHNR and CDR2 FQNEAQ (reference sequence). The CDR3 covers 15 residues.

This clonotype was observed a handful of times. This chain links TRBV12-3 or TRBV12-4 with TRBJ1-1; 12 bases agree with TRBD1. V was clipped by 2 bases and J by 6 bases; unmatched bases: 4. The CDR3 length is 15 residues. The CDR3 bases are TGTGCCAGCAGTTTAAAGGGACAGGGGGCAGCTGAAGCTTTCTTT. Translated, it gives CASSLKGQGAAEAFF.

This clonotype was seen many times. V gene TRBV5-1 combines with J gene TRBJ2-2; 8 bases align to TRBD1. Germline trimming cut 10 bases from V and 3 bases from J; bases unmatched to any gene: 5. Germline CDR1 is SGHRS and CDR2 is YFSETQ. This CDR3 has 13 residues. The DNA of the CDR3 is TGCGCCGTAGGACAGGGATACACCGGGGAGCTGTTTTTT. The encoded protein is CAVGQGYTGELFF.

This clonotype was seen at least ten times. This sequence joins TRBV5-1 and TRBJ1-1, with 10 bases aligning to TRBD1. CDR1 and CDR2 from the germline V gene are SGHRS and YFSETQ. This CDR3 has 14 residues. Unmatched junction bases numbered 5, after V lost 4 bases and J lost 5 bases. CDR3 nucleotide sequence: TGCGCCAGCAGCCTAGGACAGGGGGGGACTGAAGCTTTCTTT. It yields the protein CASSLGQGGTEAFF.

The rearrangement joins TRBV7-3 to TRBJ1-6; D might be TRBD1 (5 bases). Germline V CDR1 and CDR2: SGHTA, FQGTGA. CDR3 length equals 20 residues. Trimming pared 0 bases from V and 0 bases from J, leaving 18 bases between. The CDR3 nucleotides are TGTGCCAGCAGCTTAACGTGGGGCAGGGAATTAAGCTCCTATAATTCACCCCTCCACTTT. Protein sequence: CASSLTWGRELSSYNSPLHF.

This CDR3 is CASRSGLAGGPDTQYF. CDR3 DNA sequence: TGTGCCAGCAGATCCGGACTAGCGGGGGGGCCTGATACGCAGTATTTT. J is TRBJ2-3 and V is TRBV7-3; 15 bases align to TRBD2. CDR3 length equals 16 residues. Losses at the gene ends were 6 bases for V and 6 bases for J; bases not matched to a gene: 7. Germline CDR1 is SGHTA and CDR2 is FQGTGA.

Turning to this clonotype: The CDR3 end shows no conserved phenylalanine or tryptophan, and so a read error is likely. The chain links TRBV10-1 to TRBJ1-1; D gene unclear. Per the germline V gene, CDR1 is WNHNN and CDR2 is SYGVQD (reference sequence). This CDR3 has 13 amino acids. Trimming cost V 4 bases and J 5 bases, with 11 bases left between them. In nucleotides, the CDR3 is TGCGCCAGCAGTGGCCAAAGAGGGACTGAAGCTTTCCTT. Translated, it gives CASSGQRGTEAFL.

This clonotype was observed many times. V is TRBV3-1 and J is TRBJ2-7, with D possibly matching TRBD1 (6 bases). V was clipped by 4 bases and J by 2 bases, with 12 bases between them. From germline, CDR1 is LGHDT and CDR2 YNNKEL (reference sequence). The CDR3 is 14 amino acids. In nucleotides, the CDR3 is TGTGCCAGCAGCCTCCCCCGGGACACCTACGAGCAGTACGTC. Translating it yields CASSLPRDTYEQYV.

Many counts were recorded for this clonotype. This chain connects TRBV10-3 to TRBJ2-3; a weak D match, TRBD2 (6 bases). V lost 2 bases and J lost 3, with 15 bases in between. Germline CDR1 ENHRY, CDR2 SYGVKD. The CDR3 is made up of 16 amino acids. The CDR3: CAISEGARGTTDTQYF. The CDR3 DNA follows: TGTGCCATCAGTGAGGGGGCACGGGGGACGACAGATACGCAGTATTTT.